These T cell receptor beta chains were read from a single sample in a study of shared T cell receptors in the human thymus. Clones were read by immunoSEQ multiplex PCR, and TCRdb kept only the in-frame ones, dropping some. The sample lists about 380,000 clones, roughly 94% occurring once. Sequencing used thymocytes. The receptors shown here come from a human donor. CDR3s include the opening cysteine and the closing phenylalanine or tryptophan.

J gene | V gene | CDR3 length | CDR3 protein
TRBJ2-6 | TRBV28 | 24 | CASSSPALGVAGLLRARGANVLTF
TRBJ2-3 | TRBV28 | 13 | CATSDLHTDTQYF
TRBJ2-1 | TRBV5-1 | 17 | CASSPLSGYSSYNEQFF
TRBJ1-2 | TRBV5-1 | 12 | CASSLFSDGYTF
TRBJ1-1 | TRBV19 | 14 | CASRPPGRGTEAFF
TRBJ2-1 | TRBV7-7 | 15 | CASTPSDRGGNEQFF
TRBJ2-4 | TRBV6-5 | 14 | CASRRDREKNIQYF
TRBJ2-4 | TRBV28 | 15 | CASSLPGTAKNIQYF
TRBJ2-7 | TRBV27 | 14 | CASSPQGFSYEQYF
TRBJ1-2 | TRBV4-1 | 16 | CASSHPPGGGDYGYTF
TRBJ2-7 | TRBV5-1 | 13 | CASSLAGEGEQYF
TRBJ2-1 | TRBV6-4 | 16 | CASSGLAGAQGNEQFF
TRBJ2-7 | TRBV19 | 13 | CASSIAPSYEQYF
TRBJ1-2 | TRBV7-2 | 13 | CASSPDTNYGYTF
TRBJ2-1 | TRBV11-3 | 16 | CASSLRTGSSYNEQFF
TRBJ2-7 | TRBV18 | 12 | CASSPGDGEQYF
TRBJ2-2 | TRBV28 | 16 | CASSLRPGERTGELFF
TRBJ1-2 | TRBV29-1 | 13 | CSVRDRGNYGYTF
TRBJ1-1 | TRBV27 | 14 | CASSLRGRGTEAFF
TRBJ2-7 | TRBV20-1 | 11 | CSAPRAGKQYF
TRBJ1-4 | TRBV25-1 | 14 | CASSGSFSGEKLFF
TRBJ2-2 | TRBV7-2 | 15 | CASSFGRESTGELFF
TRBJ2-2 | TRBV28 | 16 | CASSPTDREESGELFF
TRBJ1-2 | TRBV9 | 14 | CASSSQGTNYGYTF
TRBJ2-7 | TRBV4-3 | 16 | CASSQEASGRRYEQYF